This T cell receptor beta chain came from a study of vaccination and CD4 T cells after COVID-19 (dated by TCRdb to the early 2020s). Turning to the overall study: Convalescent patients had a positive SARS-CoV-2 result on nasal swab PCR, and of these patients, nine had mild disease and one had severe disease. Each participant got two doses of either the Pfizer-BioNTech BNT162b2 vaccine (n=8) or the Moderna mRNA-1273 vaccine (n=2). Control cultures received a CEFX viral epitope pool as the positive control, an HIV-1 Nef peptide pool as the negative control, or no peptide. Post-COVID blood samples were collected from convalescent patients a median of roughly 100 days after diagnosis, with a range of about 30 to 170 days. For stimulating the cultures, overlapping spike peptide pools were used, derived from SARS-CoV-2 as well as from the common cold coronaviruses HCoV-NL63, HCoV-OC43 and HCoV-229E. Post-vaccine blood samples were taken a median of 72 days after the second vaccine dose, with a range of 14 to 241 days. In nine to eleven COVID-19 convalescent patients and a handful of infection-naive healthy vaccine recipients, researchers compared the spike-specific CD4+ TCR repertoire from before mRNA vaccination with the repertoire from after. Six males and four females were included in the convalescent cohort, with two Hispanic individuals, seven Caucasians, two Asians and one multiracial person represented. The investigation overall reported the following: Among the post-vaccine SARS-CoV-2-reactive clones in convalescent patients, a median roughly 85% showed up only after vaccination, which suggests vaccine-specific priming. An increase in the median number of SARS-CoV-2-reactive clonotypes from approximately 21 after infection to some 40 after vaccination was observed, but the change was not found to be significant. Of the vaccine-specific clones found in convalescent patients, nearly all (304 of 307) were mono-reactive for SARS-CoV-2 spike instead of being cross-reactive with common cold coronaviruses. The number of convalescent patients in the study was relatively small, and the study did not examine early timepoints following natural infection.

The germline V gene (reference sequence) specifies LNHNV as CDR1 and YYDKDF as CDR2. V lost 1 base and J lost 2 bases; the stretch between them is 18 bases long. Including the terminal cysteine and phenylalanine, the CDR3 comprises 17 residues. Of the read, only the CDR3 DNA is kept; its 51 bases are in frame from base 1. The label giving this sample's treatment or condition can be read as: approximately nine-day PBMC culture with coronavirus spike peptide pools or control peptides (ViraFEST assay). To expand antigen-specific T cells with peptide pools and then pick out the expanded clonotypes through TCR sequencing, the study relied on the ViraFEST assay. The convalescent patients' positive SARS-CoV-2 PCR tests fell between March and December 2020, which was before the Alpha, Beta and Delta variants emerged in the United States. PBMCs were cultured at fewer than 2.5 million per well in IMDM supplemented with approximately 5.4% human AB serum and 8.5 to 10 IU/ml IL-2, with approximately 10 ug/ml peptide pools added. On days 3 and 7, half of the culture medium was replaced with fresh IL-2-containing medium. After 10 to 11 days of culture, CD4+ T cells were isolated by negative selection with the EasySep CD4+ T cell isolation kit. Ficoll-Paque Plus gradient centrifugation was used to isolate PBMCs from whole blood, and the isolated PBMCs were then either used fresh or cryopreserved at -140C. In general, triplicate wells were set up for every culture condition.

About this clonotype: Its cognate antigen has yet to be identified. No quality values exist for individual bases; no much larger clone is one base distant.

Receptor libraries were prepared by PCR. TCR sequencing of DNA from cultured CD4+ T cells used the Oncomine TCR Beta short-read assay at the Johns Hopkins FTIC core. The QIAamp micro DNA kit was used to extract genomic DNA from the cultured CD4+ T cells. Oncomine TCR Beta libraries made from cultured CD4+ T cells were pooled using unique dual indexes and sequenced on an Illumina iSeq 100. For the original study's pipeline: Non-productive sequences were removed, and CDR3s not starting with C, not ending with F or W, or shorter than 7 amino acids were discarded. The MANAFEST web application was used to identify antigen-specific clonotypes by comparing peptide-stimulated wells against reference wells and other culture wells. To be called positive, a clone needed an FDR below 0.05, an odds ratio above 5, and a productive frequency above 0.1% in at least two of three replicate wells. A clonotype was classed as cross-reactive if the clonotype showed significant expansion both in SARS-CoV-2 spike wells and in at least one common cold coronavirus spike condition. Similarity between CDR3 sequences was evaluated in R version 3.6.1 using Levenshtein distances (stringdist) and unrooted phylogenetic trees (ape). TCRdb applied fastp at Q25 and MiXCR to the public reads, then kept only in-frame beta chains. A single entry per CDR3 protein holds the most common genes and DNA from its merged rows. What appears here as the V and J calls and clone size reflects TCRdb's work, not the paper's. This sample holds about 22,000 distinct CDR3 sequences; approximately 32% were observed only once. Around 12% of the sample goes to the ten largest clones.

The V gene is TRBV15 and the J gene is TRBJ2-7; D gene: possibly TRBD2, on 7 matching bases. The sample consisted of cultured CD4+ T cells from blood. The sequence came from a human donor with COVID-19. The CDR3 reads as follows: CATSRVVGGGEAYEQYF. The DNA sequence follows: TGTGCCACCAGCAGAGTTGTCGGCGGGGGCGAGGCCTACGAGCAGTACTTC.